The TCR beta chain described here comes from a study of long-term antiretroviral therapy in people with HIV (dated by TCRdb to 2021 to 2024). About the full investigation: The earliest samples were collected about a decade before the 2015 WHO recommendation for immediate ART, when ART was typically delayed until CD4 counts fell. A retrospective serial study tested whether changes in peripheral blood TRB repertoire composition and diversity were associated with ART initiation and durable HIV suppression. A total of 150 to 200 cryopreserved PBMC samples were contributed to the cohort by 30 adults with confirmed HIV infection, with samples collected serially over a mean of around 6 years (range 1-12). Of the approximately 32 participants with HIV, ten to eleven were female. Test extractions of a monoclonal T-cell line alongside fewer than 40 polyclonal samples showed no cross-contamination during QIAcube processing.

Note on this clone: The clone's antigen remains unknown. One base away there is no much larger clone; base qualities are not given.

From a lookup of the germline V gene, CDR1 and CDR2 are SGHRS and YFSETQ. Clipping removes 0 bases from V and 6 bases from J, with 3 as the unmatched junction base count. Inclusive of the bounding cysteine and phenylalanine, the CDR3 is 13 residues long. Only the CDR3 DNA is retained, 39 bases long and in frame from the first base. Sequencing of the TRB variable region was done with the immunoSEQ hsTCRB v3.0 assay at survey level resolution. The targeted TRB sequencing depth was about 35,000-55,000 T-cell genomes per sample. An Illumina MiSeq with a v3 150-cycle kit was used to sequence the pooled TRB libraries. Under the source paper's analysis protocol: Repertoire analysis was performed in R inside a reproducible Nextflow workflow that covered QC, data transformation and analysis. LymphoSeq2, an R package for exploring AIRR-Seq data, was used to implement the custom analyses. After excluding a handful of samples that yielded fewer than 5000 total TRB sequences, roughly 190 HIV repertoires remained for analysis. Among the approximately 190 retained HIV repertoires, around 60 were collected before ART initiation and some 130 were collected after ART initiation. Repertoires were downsampled to 5000 TRB nucleotide sequences, and summary statistics were averaged over 100 downsampling iterations. Only TRB sequences with CDR3 regions of at least seven amino acids were retained for analysis. Diversity was assessed using a clonality score derived from Shannon entropy and using the Gini coefficient. Repertoire networks linked the top 5000 CDR3 amino acid sequences whenever two sequences differed by an edit distance of one. Antigen specificity groups and MHC restriction were predicted for TRB CDR3 amino acid sequences with GLIPH2. To flag known CMV, EBV, HIV or tissue antigen associations, CDR3 amino acid sequences were matched against VDJdb and McPAS-TCR. Pre-ART, post-ART and control groups were compared with Wilcoxon signed-rank tests and Holm-Bonferroni correction. What TCRdb holds here is the immuneACCESS table cut down to in-frame rearrangements. Part of the clones is not present; checked against another copy, under half of the missing clones reflect an unresolved V gene, and the others are unexplained. V, J and clone size are taken as reported in that table, and D and trimming were inferred from the DNA itself. This sample gives about 17,000 clones in total; around 80% of them show up just once. 7% to 10% of the sample lies in the top ten.

Inclusion was restricted to participants for whom at least one PBMC sample before ART initiation and at least two post-ART samples were available. Treatment was received in the United States of America by all participants with HIV. Before DNA extraction, cryopreserved samples containing about 1-11 million PBMC were thawed and washed. At the time of the earliest PBMC sample, participants with HIV were aged between about 20 and 54 years. PBMC samples were contributed by each participant from 1-4 timepoints before ART initiation and 2-8 timepoints after ART initiation, with a median of 7 samples. For every participant, serial HIV viral load, CD4+ T-cell count, ART history and demographic data were obtained. Using a Qiagen kit on a QIAcube, genomic DNA was extracted from unsorted PBMC, with samples processed in batches of 12. Broader findings and caveats from the paper: The samples were dated from about 2003 to 2017, and the ART regimens that were used may be less effective than current ART regimens. Limited PBMC availability meant only the TCR beta chain was sequenced, without alpha chain pairing. Because pre-ART samples had limited cell numbers, unsorted PBMC were profiled rather than sorted CD4+ and CD8+ T cells. A significant increase in TRB diversity was found to be associated with ART initiation, although TRB diversity was observed to remain significantly below that of transplant donor controls even after long-term ART. The repertoire was dominated across all time points by expanded TRB clones identified before ART initiation, although this dominance was seen to fluctuate and to decrease in many PLHIV after ART. Compared with controls, HIV repertoires had narrower CDR3 length ranges, and the network structure pointed to an antigen-experienced repertoire that shifted only slightly toward naive after ART. Inferences about post-ART repertoire changes were limited because no data were available on ART adherence, viral resistance or therapy changes.

Source: unsorted PBMCs, taken 0.1 years after starting antiretroviral therapy. The chain employs TRBV5-1 and TRBJ2-7; 7 nucleotides in the junction match TRBD2. The TCR originated in a man aged 18-30 years with HIV. The CDR3: CASSLEAGLEQYF. In nucleotide form, the sequence is TGCGCCAGCAGCTTGGAAGCGGGACTCGAGCAGTACTTC.